This T cell receptor beta chain came from a study of T cell repertoires in cytomegalovirus infection. Study overall: From public TCR beta signatures came an indication of both CMV infection and matching HLA type.

Germline V gene lookup returns CDR1 SNHLY and CDR2 FYNNEI. This CDR3 is built from 16 residues. J lost 8 bases, V lost 3 bases, and 8 bases had no gene match. TCRdb itself ran the reads through MiXCR, one entry per CDR3 protein. Of roughly 240,000 distinct CDR3 sequences listed, around 6.4% are singletons. This clonotype was observed many times. The sequenced sample consisted of PBMCs. The receptor was derived from a human donor in good health (CMV status not recorded). Some clones in this sample may be carry-over from other donors' samples. The chain has TRBV2 and TRBJ2-1, with 12 positions matching TRBD1. CDR3 region: CASSETGQGAHYEQFF. CDR3 bases: TGTGCCAGCAGTGAGACGGGACAGGGGGCGCATTATGAGCAGTTCTTC. Based on the CDR3 plus reference TRBV2 and TRBJ2-1, the full variable domain is EPEVTQTPSHQVTQMGQEVILRCVPISNHLYFYWYRQILGQKVEFLVSFYNNEISEKSEIFDDQFSVERPDGSNFTLKIRSTKLEDSAMYFCASSETGQGAHYEQFFGPGTRLTVL.